These T cell receptor beta chains were read from a single sample in a study of blood T cell repertoires in COVID-19. Profiled with immunoSEQ multiplex PCR; TCRdb holds only in-frame clones, not every one. The sample yields fewer than 150,000 clones, almost 85% seen once. The sample taken for sequencing was peripheral blood. The origin of the receptors is a human donor in a cohort sampled during active COVID-19. The CDR3 runs from the conserved cysteine through the conserved F or W. D genes are given only for firm matches.

v_call	d_call	j_call	cdr3_aa
TRBV4-1	TRBD2	TRBJ2-5	CASSQVPGSSGGRRYQETQYF
TRBV5-5	-	TRBJ1-6	CASSLVPPGDAPLHF
TRBV7-3	-	TRBJ1-1	CASSAEGNTEAFF
TRBV19	TRBD1	TRBJ1-4	CASSSTTGTVEKLFF
TRBV6-5	TRBD1	TRBJ2-1	CASNKRQGFYNEQFF
TRBV10-1	TRBD2	TRBJ2-3	CASSESRSTQTSGGFTDTQYF
TRBV19	-	TRBJ1-3	CASIPLAGSSGNTIYF
TRBV3-1/TRBV3-2	TRBD2	TRBJ2-4	CASSQDTSGGLIQYF
TRBV7-3	TRBD1	TRBJ1-1	CASSRTGTGDTEAFF
TRBV3-1/TRBV3-2	TRBD2	TRBJ2-1	CASSQDYIGSGGDEQFF
TRBV4-2	TRBD2	TRBJ2-7	CASSQAATSGGASYEQYF
TRBV14	TRBD2	TRBJ2-5	CARGGASGSQETQYF
TRBV24-1	TRBD2	TRBJ2-1	CATSDPSGGARNEQFF
TRBV19	TRBD1	TRBJ1-4	CASSRRGGTGNEKLFF
TRBV12-3/TRBV12-4	-	TRBJ2-7	CASTTSAGEQYF
TRBV7-8	TRBD1	TRBJ1-2	CASSLALAGTDYGYTF
TRBV4-1	-	TRBJ1-1	CASSQGNRESTEAFF